This TCR beta chain was sequenced during a study of cytomegalovirus exposure and HLA in healthy donors. At the level of the study: There were around 100 million unique TCR beta sequences, drawn from about 179 million T cells, in an earlier analysis.

PCR involved 60 Vbeta and 13 Jbeta primers. Profiled with immunoSEQ multiplex PCR; TCRdb holds only in-frame clones, not every one. The profile shows around 100,000 clones, about 59% of them singletons. V lost 7 bases and J lost 4, with 13 bases in between. This CDR3 is built from 13 residues. Per germline, CDR1 SGHAT and CDR2 FQNNGV. The specimen sequenced was PBMCs. The gene calls are TRBV11-2 and TRBJ2-5; TRBD2 might be the D (6 bases). The receptor comes from a man younger than 45 in good health and CMV-seropositive. The chain's CDR3 is CASNGGSGETQYF. The CDR3 DNA sequence: TGTGCCAGCAACGGGGGATCTGGAGAGACCCAGTACTTC.